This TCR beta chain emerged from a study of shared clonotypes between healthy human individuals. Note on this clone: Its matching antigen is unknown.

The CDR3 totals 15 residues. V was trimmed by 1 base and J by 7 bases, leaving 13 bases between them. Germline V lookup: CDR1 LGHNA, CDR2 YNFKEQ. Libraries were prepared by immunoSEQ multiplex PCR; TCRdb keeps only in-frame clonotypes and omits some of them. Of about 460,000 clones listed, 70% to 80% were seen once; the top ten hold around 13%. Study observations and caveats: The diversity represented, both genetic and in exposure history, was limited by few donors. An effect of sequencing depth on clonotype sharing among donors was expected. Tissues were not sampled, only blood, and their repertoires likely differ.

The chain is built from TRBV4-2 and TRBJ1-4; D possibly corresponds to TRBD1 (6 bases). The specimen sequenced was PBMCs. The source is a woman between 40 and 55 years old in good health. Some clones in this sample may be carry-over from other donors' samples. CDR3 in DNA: TGTGCCAGCAGCCAAGCCGTAGGGGGGGGTGAAAAACTGTTTTTT. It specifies CASSQAVGGGEKLFF.